The rows below give T cell receptor beta chains drawn from one sample of a study of T-cell reconstitution after alpha-beta-depleted transplantation in children. TCRdb reprocessed the PCR reads via MiXCR and lists one record per CDR3 protein. Of hundreds of thousands of distinct CDR3 sequences in the sample, roughly 13% were seen once. Source: PBMCs, mostly from graft donor cells, taken 360 days after TCRalphabeta/CD19-depleted stem cell transplant. The receptors were gathered from a male patient between 10 and 17 years old who had a stem cell transplant for acute myeloid leukemia, so the T cells may come from the graft donor. Each CDR3 is given without its conserved first and last residue.

cdr3_aa	v_call	j_call
SGLGGVRNEQF	TRBV29-1	TRBJ2-1
ASSPQTSPYEQY	TRBV7-2	TRBJ2-7
SAPPGGPTDTQY	TRBV20-1	TRBJ2-3
ASSLRWSGKETQY	TRBV7-6	TRBJ2-5
ASSLDGQGVAGELF	TRBV5-1	TRBJ2-2
ASSLRTENTEAF	TRBV28	TRBJ1-1
ASSFTGFREQF	TRBV11-2	TRBJ2-1
ASSLGSGREPGNEKLF	TRBV11-1	TRBJ1-4
SVGLVNTEAF	TRBV29-1	TRBJ1-1
ASSLSGGNTQY	TRBV7-6	TRBJ2-3
ATSRGWSSARFNEQF	TRBV15	TRBJ2-1
ASSPGTSYGYT	TRBV14	TRBJ1-2
ATSRDGTGFSYEQY	TRBV15	TRBJ2-7
SARDAGVGGYT	TRBV20-1	TRBJ1-2
ASSSPPGSAETQY	TRBV5-1	TRBJ2-5
ASSLIVHEQY	TRBV28	TRBJ2-7
ASSQDDPTDNEQF	TRBV4-2	TRBJ2-1
ASSLASGQAPYEQY	TRBV7-9	TRBJ2-7
ASSLWGTGEETQY	TRBV28	TRBJ2-5
ASSSDWGWGTDTQY	TRBV5-6	TRBJ2-3
SVVLGLAGNEQF	TRBV29-1	TRBJ2-1
ASSWPRGSTDTQY	TRBV5-1	TRBJ2-3
ASRQTGLAGVEQY	TRBV6-1	TRBJ2-7
ASSLTPGGVGTGELF	TRBV7-3	TRBJ2-2
ASSLEPSGGTGELF	TRBV7-3	TRBJ2-2
ASSQDGTFNEQF	TRBV4-3	TRBJ2-1
AMCVGPLAKNIQY	TRBV10-3	TRBJ2-4
SARELAASYNEQF	TRBV20-1	TRBJ2-1
ASSQAGLPELF	TRBV4-3	TRBJ2-2
SVERQGRGEQY	TRBV29-1	TRBJ2-7
ASSLLPRRSGNTIY	TRBV28	TRBJ1-3
ASRPTGLSRAF	TRBV12-3/TRBV12-4	TRBJ1-1
SASAPGTQY	TRBV20-1	TRBJ2-5
ASSLGPGGSYEQY	TRBV5-5	TRBJ2-7
ASSFGRTGTLGLRSNQPQH	TRBV11-2	TRBJ1-5
SARVAGGEETQH	TRBV20-1	TRBJ2-5
ASSLSAGGDPEQY	TRBV7-6	TRBJ2-7
ASGTSGLNTGELF	TRBV5-1	TRBJ2-2
AWSELAGEATEAF	TRBV30	TRBJ1-1
ASSLGQLAARTNTGELF	TRBV11-1	TRBJ2-2
ASSLDGGRGSGELF	TRBV7-2	TRBJ2-2
ATLGRLSGYT	TRBV12-3/TRBV12-4	TRBJ1-2
ASIPGTRIEKLF	TRBV28	TRBJ1-4
ASSAGRSQPQH	TRBV7-9	TRBJ1-5
SALLGAVQETQY	TRBV20-1	TRBJ2-5
ATSDLDRGTGELF	TRBV24-1	TRBJ2-2
ASSFLPVLSGANVLT	TRBV28	TRBJ2-6
SAQYLAGVETQY	TRBV20-1	TRBJ2-5
ATSRDGAGGYTDTQY	TRBV15	TRBJ2-3
ASSQEGGYGQY	TRBV4-3	TRBJ2-3
ASSPRTGGSLYEQY	TRBV5-1	TRBJ2-7
ASSLGPTAEQY	TRBV7-3	TRBJ2-7
ASSLGLAVTYEQY	TRBV28	TRBJ2-7
ASRRSGSNSYEQY	TRBV6-2/TRBV6-3	TRBJ2-7